What follows are 23 T cell receptor beta chains derived from one specimen sequenced in a study of T-cell memory formation after mild COVID-19. TCRdb ran MiXCR on the 5' RACE reads and lists one entry per CDR3 protein. In the table there are roughly 250,000 distinct CDR3 sequences, roughly 15% of which are singletons. What was sequenced was PBMCs or a T cell subset sorted from them (not recorded which). Receptors originate from a man younger than 35 who had mild COVID-19 (a few samples of this study predate the infection). Cell type and time point are not known.

This rearrangement joins TRBV7-8 to TRBJ1-3; possibly TRBD1 for D (5 bases). CDR1 is SGHVS and CDR2 is FQNEAQ in the germline V gene. There are 14 residues in the CDR3. V shed 8 bases and J shed 0 bases, with 11 bases lying between them. Here the CDR3 DNA reads TGTGCCAGCGGGGCGGTAAACTCTGGAAACACCATATATTTT. Its translation is CASGAVNSGNTIYF. The whole variable domain, filled in from reference TRBV7-8 and TRBJ1-3, reads GAGVSQSPRYKVAKRGQDVALRCDPISGHVSLFWYQQALGQGPEFLTYFQNEAQLDKSGLPSDRFFAERPEGSVSTLKIQRTQQEDSAVYLCASGAVNSGNTIYFGEGSWLTVV.

This clonotype was observed a handful of times. The V gene is TRBV2, the J gene TRBJ1-5; D is possibly TRBD1 (5 bases). The CDR3 has 16 amino acids. From germline, CDR1 is SNHLY and CDR2 FYNNEI. V shed 5 bases and J shed 3 bases, with 17 bases lying between them. The chain's CDR3 is CASSFMGPGNNQPQHF. The CDR3 coding sequence is TGTGCCAGCAGTTTTATGGGACCGGGAAACAATCAGCCCCAGCATTTT.

CDR3 residues: CASSPGYEKLFF. CDR3 DNA sequence: TGCGCCAGCAGCCCGGGATACGAAAAACTGTTTTTT. The V gene is TRBV5-1, the J gene TRBJ1-4; D unclear. Germline V gives CDR1 SGHRS, CDR2 YFSETQ. Trimming cost V 4 bases and J 8 bases, with 9 bases left between them. This CDR3 region has 12 residues.

The J gene is TRBJ1-2, the V gene TRBV30; no reliable D call. V was pared by 0 bases and J by 5 bases, with 7 bases between. CDR3 size: 12 residues. Germline loops: CDR1 GTSNPN, CDR2 SVGIG (reference sequence). The CDR3 nucleotides are TGTGCCTGGAGTGTAAAGGATTATGGCTACACCTTC. This encodes CAWSVKDYGYTF.

This clonotype turned up a few times. The chain joins TRBV27 to TRBJ1-6; D not certain. Trimming shortened V by 1 base and J by 6 bases, and 16 bases separated the two germline ends. The CDR3 is made up of 17 amino acids. Germline values: CDR1 MNHEY, CDR2 SMNVEV (reference sequence). The CDR3 sequence: CASSLLNQSGRNSPLHF. The CDR3 DNA reads TGTGCCAGCAGTTTATTGAACCAATCGGGCCGTAATTCACCCCTCCACTTT.

CDR3 protein: CSVGDRGLTEAFF. In nucleotides, the CDR3 is TGCAGCGTTGGCGACAGGGGGCTCACTGAAGCTTTCTTT. The V call is TRBV29-1, the J call TRBJ1-1; 10 nucleotides agree with TRBD1. The CDR3 has 13 residues. The J segment lost 4 bases and the V segment lost 4 bases, leaving 3 bases of the junction unmatched. CDR1 is SQVTM, CDR2 ANQGSEA, per germline.

CDR3 in amino acids: CASSYPTDLGGVNTEAFF. The CDR3 DNA sequence: TGTGCCAGCAGTTACCCTACTGATTTGGGAGGGGTGAACACTGAAGCTTTCTTT. The V call is TRBV6-5, the J call TRBJ1-1; D might be TRBD1 (5 bases). V lost 2 bases and J 0 bases, leaving 19 bases between the germline ends. CDR1 MNHEY and CDR2 SVGAGI come from the germline V gene. This CDR3 contains 18 residues.

This clonotype has ten or more counts. The V and J genes are TRBV5-6 and TRBJ2-3; D tentatively reads TRBD1 or TRBD2 (5 bases each). This CDR3 comprises 13 residues. V lost 5 bases, J lost 0 bases, and 7 bases lay in between. Germline-derived CDR1 and CDR2 are SGHDT and YYEEEE. CDR3 residues: CASRWDSTDTQYF. The CDR3 nucleotides read TGTGCCAGCAGATGGGACAGCACAGATACGCAGTATTTT.

This clonotype came up a few times. The rearrangement joins TRBV29-1 to TRBJ1-2; weak D call: TRBD1 (5 bases). Germline loops: CDR1 SQVTM, CDR2 ANQGSEA. The V end lost 6 bases, the J end lost 4 bases, and 12 bases lay between the germline ends. The CDR3 is made up of 12 amino acids. This CDR3 is CSVRDGAYGYTF. The CDR3 DNA reads TGCAGCGTCAGGGATGGGGCCTATGGCTACACCTTC.

The rearrangement uses TRBV7-3 and TRBJ2-3, with D tentatively TRBD1 or TRBD2 (5 bases each). This CDR3 region has 15 residues. Trimming cost V 2 bases and J 6 bases, with 15 bases left between them. The V gene's germline CDR1 is SGHTA and CDR2 FQGTGA. The CDR3 region has the DNA TGTGCCAGCAGCTTAGGGGGTAGTTGGGGGGATACGCAGTATTTT. Protein: CASSLGGSWGDTQYF.

V usage is TRBV12-3 or TRBV12-4 and J usage is TRBJ1-1, with D possibly matching TRBD1 (6 bases). The CDR3 consists of 15 residues. Trimming shortened V by 6 bases and J by 4 bases, and 18 bases separated the two germline ends. The CDR3 DNA sequence: TGTGCCAGCAGCCCGATACAGGGAGGGGGCACTGAAGCTTTCTTT. This sequence encodes CASSPIQGGGTEAFF.

This clonotype showed up just a few times. The J gene is TRBJ1-3, the V gene TRBV7-9, with a tentative D call TRBD1 (5 bases). The CDR3 sequence is 17 residues long. CDR1 is SEHNR, CDR2 FQNEAQ, per germline (reference sequence). V was pared by 5 bases and J by 0 bases, with 17 bases between. CDR3 residues: CASSVGTGTISGNTIYF. Written as DNA, the CDR3 is TGTGCCAGCAGCGTGGGCACCGGGACGATCTCTGGAAACACCATATATTTT.

The chain is built from TRBV20-1 and TRBJ1-5; possibly TRBD1 for D (5 bases). CDR3 length equals 14 residues. Germline V gene lookup returns CDR1 DFQATT and CDR2 SNEGSKA (reference sequence). Trimming removed 5 bases from V and 4 bases from J, with 15 bases in between. DNA for the CDR3: TGCAGTGCTGGGACGCCCTTCGGGAATCAGCCCCAGCATTTT. This sequence encodes CSAGTPFGNQPQHF.

The chain is built from TRBV20-1 and TRBJ2-1, with D perhaps matching TRBD2 (6 bases). The CDR3 is made up of 14 amino acids. V lost 0 bases and J lost 9, with 15 bases in between. Germline V lookup: CDR1 DFQATT, CDR2 SNEGSKA (reference sequence). The chain's CDR3 is CSARDRLGGAEQFF. Here the CDR3 DNA reads TGCAGTGCTAGAGATCGTCTGGGCGGGGCTGAGCAGTTCTTC.

This clonotype came up a few times. CDR3 in amino acids: CASSLILAGGSGTQYF. The CDR3 DNA sequence: TGCGCCAGCAGCTTAATACTAGCGGGGGGTTCTGGTACGCAGTATTTT. This rearrangement joins TRBV5-1 to TRBJ2-3; 12 nucleotides line up with TRBD2. CDR1 and CDR2 (germline): SGHRS, YFSETQ. The CDR3 is 16 residues long. V shed 2 bases, J shed 8 bases, and the junction held 9 bases outside the gene matches.

The table lists this clonotype with a few counts. The genes are TRBV6-5 and TRBJ2-1; 8 bases map to TRBD2. The V gene end was trimmed by 6 bases and the J gene end by 8 bases; junction bases not matched to a gene: 6. Germline CDR1 is MNHEY and CDR2 is SVGAGI. The CDR3 has 13 residues. CDR3 DNA: TGTGCCAGCAGCCCACGGGGGGGCGATGAGCAGTTCTTC. Residues: CASSPRGGDEQFF.

The CDR3 nucleotides are TGCGCCAGCAGCTCCCCCGGGGGAAGGAATACGCAGTATTTT. Its translation: CASSSPGGRNTQYF. The chain joins TRBV5-1 to TRBJ2-3; D is perhaps TRBD2 (6 bases). Germline V gene data show CDR1 as SGHRS and CDR2 as YFSETQ. Trimming left V 3 bases short and J 7 bases short, with 15 bases between. The CDR3 loop spans 14 amino acids.

The V gene is TRBV5-1, the J gene TRBJ2-3; TRBD2 is a possible D gene (5 bases). CDR1 is SGHRS, CDR2 YFSETQ, per germline. This CDR3 spans 14 amino acids. V lost 3 bases and J 0 bases, leaving 8 bases between the germline ends. CDR3 residues: CASSSGFSTDTQYF. CDR3 in DNA: TGCGCCAGCAGCTCGGGGTTTAGCACAGATACGCAGTATTTT.

V usage is TRBV7-8 and J usage is TRBJ1-1, with TRBD1 matching 8 bases. There are 18 residues in the CDR3. Germline trimming cut 5 bases from V and 4 bases from J; bases unmatched to any gene: 18. Germline V lookup: CDR1 SGHVS, CDR2 FQNEAQ. The CDR3, as DNA: TGTGCCAGCAGCCAACGCCGGCCTAGGACAGGGTTCGGCACTGAAGCTTTCTTT. This codes for CASSQRRPRTGFGTEAFF.

This chain uses TRBV28 with TRBJ2-3; 8 bases are shared with TRBD2. J was trimmed by 14 bases and V by 4 bases; bases with no gene match: 5. Germline-derived CDR1 and CDR2 are MDHEN and SYDVKM. The length of the CDR3 is 11 residues. In nucleotides, the CDR3 is TGTGCCAGCAGTTCCCGGGGGGGGCTGTATTTT. Amino acid sequence: CASSSRGGLYF. The variable domain in full, with the rest retrieved from reference TRBV28 and TRBJ2-3, is DVKVTQSSRYLVKRTGEKVFLECVQDMDHENMFWYRQDPGLGLRLIYFSYDVKMKEKGDIPEGYSVSREKKERFSLILESASTNQTSMYLCASSSRGGLYFGPGTRLTVL.

There are a few counts of this clonotype. This sequence joins TRBV12-3 or TRBV12-4 and TRBJ1-3, with 10 bases aligning to TRBD1. The CDR3 totals 15 residues. V lost 6 bases to trimming and J lost 2 bases; unmatched junction nucleotides: 4. The CDR3 spells CASREGTGAGNTIYF. In nucleotides, the CDR3 is TGTGCCAGCAGGGAAGGGACAGGGGCTGGAAACACCATATATTTT.

The rearrangement joins TRBV20-1 to TRBJ1-1; D call uncertain. Trimming shortened V by 3 bases and J by 1 base, and 9 bases separated the two germline ends. The CDR3 spans 13 residues. From germline, CDR1 is DFQATT and CDR2 SNEGSKA (reference sequence). CDR3 residues: CSASSQRNTEAFF. DNA for the CDR3: TGCAGTGCTAGTAGTCAGAGGAACACTGAAGCTTTCTTT.

This clonotype was observed a handful of times. V and J are TRBV2 and TRBJ2-2; no clear D gene. Between the trimmed V and J ends, which lost 2 bases and 6 bases, there was a span of 1 base. There are 11 residues in the CDR3. The germline gives CDR1 SNHLY, CDR2 FYNNEI. The CDR3 sequence: CASSEPGELFF. CDR3 bases: TGTGCCAGCAGTGAACCCGGGGAGCTGTTTTTT. The entire variable domain, with the rest obtained from reference TRBV2 and TRBJ2-2, is as follows: EPEVTQTPSHQVTQMGQEVILRCVPISNHLYFYWYRQILGQKVEFLVSFYNNEISEKSEIFDDQFSVERPDGSNFTLKIRSTKLEDSAMYFCASSEPGELFFGEGSRLTVL.